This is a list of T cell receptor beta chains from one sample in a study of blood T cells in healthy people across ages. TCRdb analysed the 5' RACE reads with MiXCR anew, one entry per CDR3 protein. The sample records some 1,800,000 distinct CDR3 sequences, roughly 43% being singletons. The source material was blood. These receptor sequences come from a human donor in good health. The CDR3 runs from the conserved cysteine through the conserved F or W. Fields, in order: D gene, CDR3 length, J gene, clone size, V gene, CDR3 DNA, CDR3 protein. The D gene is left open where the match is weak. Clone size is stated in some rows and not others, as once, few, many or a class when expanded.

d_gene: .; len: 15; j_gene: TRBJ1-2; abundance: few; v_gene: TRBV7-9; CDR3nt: TGTGCCAGCAGCTTAGGGCAGATTGACGCCTATGGCTACACCTTC; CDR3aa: CASSLGQIDAYGYTF
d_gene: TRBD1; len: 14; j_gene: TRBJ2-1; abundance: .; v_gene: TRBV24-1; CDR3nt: TGTGCCACCAGCCGGGACAGAGACTACAATGAGCAGTTCTTC; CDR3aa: CATSRDRDYNEQFF
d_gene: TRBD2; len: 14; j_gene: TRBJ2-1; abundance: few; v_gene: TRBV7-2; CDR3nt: TGTGCCAGCAGCCAAGGACTAGTCTATCAGGAGCAGTTCTTC; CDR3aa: CASSQGLVYQEQFF
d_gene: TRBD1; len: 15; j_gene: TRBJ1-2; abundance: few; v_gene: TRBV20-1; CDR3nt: TGCAGTGCTAGTGAAAATGGACAGGGGCCATATGGCTACACCTTC; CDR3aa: CSASENGQGPYGYTF
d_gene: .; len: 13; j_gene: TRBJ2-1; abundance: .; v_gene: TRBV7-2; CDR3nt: TGTGCCAGCAGCGCCGTCGAGTTGGGCGAGCAGTTCTTC; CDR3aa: CASSAVELGEQFF
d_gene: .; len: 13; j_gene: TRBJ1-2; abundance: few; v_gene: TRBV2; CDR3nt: TGTGCCAGCAGTGTCTTAACGGGTGGAGGCTACACCTTC; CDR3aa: CASSVLTGGGYTF
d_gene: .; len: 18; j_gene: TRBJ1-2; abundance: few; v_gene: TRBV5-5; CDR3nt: TGTGCCAGCAGCTTATCCCTTTCTATAGACGGAGACCACTATGGCTACACCTTC; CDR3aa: CASSLSLSIDGDHYGYTF
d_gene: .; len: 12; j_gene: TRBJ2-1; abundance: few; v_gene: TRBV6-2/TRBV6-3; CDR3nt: TGTGCCAGCGCCGCCAGGCGCAATGAGCAGTTCTTC; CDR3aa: CASAARRNEQFF
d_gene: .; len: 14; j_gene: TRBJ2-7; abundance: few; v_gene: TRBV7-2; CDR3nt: TGTGCCAGCAGCAGAGATTTTGGGTCCTACGAGCAGTACTTC; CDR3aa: CASSRDFGSYEQYF
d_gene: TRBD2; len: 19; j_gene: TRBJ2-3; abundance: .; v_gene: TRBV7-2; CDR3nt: TGCGCCAGCAGCTCTTCTTATTCGTCTAGCGGGGGGGTTACAGATACGCAGTATTTT; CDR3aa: CASSSSYSSSGGVTDTQYF
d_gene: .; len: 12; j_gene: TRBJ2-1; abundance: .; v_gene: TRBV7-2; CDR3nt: TGTGCCTGCAGCTTACCGGGACTTGAGCAGTTCTTC; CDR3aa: CACSLPGLEQFF
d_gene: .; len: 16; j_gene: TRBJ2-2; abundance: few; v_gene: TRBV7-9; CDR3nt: TGTGCCAGCAGCCCTAGAATCCGAGCGAACACCGGGGAGCTGTTTTTT; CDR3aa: CASSPRIRANTGELFF
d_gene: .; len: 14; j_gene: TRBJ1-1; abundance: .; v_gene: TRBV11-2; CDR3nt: TGTGCCGGCAGCTTAGAGTTCGAGAGCACTGAAGCTTTCTTT; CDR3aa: CAGSLEFESTEAFF
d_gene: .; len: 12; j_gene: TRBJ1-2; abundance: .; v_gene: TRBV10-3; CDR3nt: TGTGCCCATGGGCGAGATAACTATGGCTACACCTTC; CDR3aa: CAHGRDNYGYTF
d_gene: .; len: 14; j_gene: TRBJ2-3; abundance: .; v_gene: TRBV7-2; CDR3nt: TGTGCCAGCAGCCCCGAAGCGGGCACAGATACGCAGTATTTT; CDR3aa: CASSPEAGTDTQYF
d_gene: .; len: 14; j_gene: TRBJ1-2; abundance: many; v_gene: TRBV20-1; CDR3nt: TGCAGTGCTCCTCCTGCGGGGCGGGGTATCGGCTACACCTTC; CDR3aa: CSAPPAGRGIGYTF
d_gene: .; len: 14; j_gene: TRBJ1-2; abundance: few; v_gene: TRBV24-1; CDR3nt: TGTGCCACCAGTGAAAACAGGTACAACTATGGCTACACCTTC; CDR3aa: CATSENRYNYGYTF
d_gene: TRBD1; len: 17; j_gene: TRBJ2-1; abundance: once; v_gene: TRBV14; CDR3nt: TGTGCCAGCAGCCACCGTGCGGGACAGGGGTATTCTAATGAGCAGTTCTTC; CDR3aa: CASSHRAGQGYSNEQFF
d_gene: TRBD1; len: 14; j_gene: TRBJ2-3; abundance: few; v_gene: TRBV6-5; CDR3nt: TGTGCCAGCAGCCACAGGGGGTTCACAGATACGCAGTATTTT; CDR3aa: CASSHRGFTDTQYF
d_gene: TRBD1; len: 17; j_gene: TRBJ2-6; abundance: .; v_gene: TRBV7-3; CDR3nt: TGTGCCAGCAGCCCTAGGACAGGGCGGCGCGGGGCCAACGTCCTGACTTTC; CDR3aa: CASSPRTGRRGANVLTF
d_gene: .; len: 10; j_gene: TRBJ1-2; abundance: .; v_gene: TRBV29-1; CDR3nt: TGCAGCGTTGATCTAGAAGGCTACACCTTC; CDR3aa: CSVDLEGYTF
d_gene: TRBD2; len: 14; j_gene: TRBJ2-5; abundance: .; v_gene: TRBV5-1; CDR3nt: TGCGCCAGCAGCTTTAAGACTAGCGGGGTTGAGCAGTACTTC; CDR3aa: CASSFKTSGVEQYF
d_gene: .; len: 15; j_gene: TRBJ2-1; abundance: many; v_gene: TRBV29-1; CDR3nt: TGCAGCGTTGAAGTGGACAGAGGCCTCTACAATGAGCAGTTCTTC; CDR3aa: CSVEVDRGLYNEQFF
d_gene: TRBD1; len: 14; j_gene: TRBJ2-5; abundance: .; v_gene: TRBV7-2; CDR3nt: TGTGCCGGCCAGAGGACAGGGCCCCAAGAGACCCAGTACTTC; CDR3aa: CAGQRTGPQETQYF
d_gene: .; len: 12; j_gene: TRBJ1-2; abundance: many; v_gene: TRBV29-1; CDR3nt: TGCAGTGTTGAAGATGGATACTATGGCTACACCTTC; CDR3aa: CSVEDGYYGYTF
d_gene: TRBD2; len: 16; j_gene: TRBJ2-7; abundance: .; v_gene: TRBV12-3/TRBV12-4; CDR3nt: TGTGCCAGCAGCCCCCCCTTAGCGGGAAACTCCTACGAGCAGTACTTC; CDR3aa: CASSPPLAGNSYEQYF
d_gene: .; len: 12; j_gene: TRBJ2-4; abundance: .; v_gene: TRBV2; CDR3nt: TGTGCCAGCAGTACGCAAGGAAACATTCAGTACTTC; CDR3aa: CASSTQGNIQYF
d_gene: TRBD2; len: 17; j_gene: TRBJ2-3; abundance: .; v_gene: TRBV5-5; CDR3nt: TGTGCCAGCAGCTTGCAGCGGGACCGAAGTTTCACAGATACGCAGTATTTT; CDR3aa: CASSLQRDRSFTDTQYF
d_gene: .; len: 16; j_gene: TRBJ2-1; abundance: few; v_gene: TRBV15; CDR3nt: TGTGCCACCAGCAGAGACGCGGGGCAATCCTACAATGAGCAGTTCTTC; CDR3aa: CATSRDAGQSYNEQFF
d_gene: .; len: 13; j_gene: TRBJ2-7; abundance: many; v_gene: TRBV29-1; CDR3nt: TGCAGCGTTGCACAGGGAAGAACCTACGAGCAGTACTTC; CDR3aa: CSVAQGRTYEQYF
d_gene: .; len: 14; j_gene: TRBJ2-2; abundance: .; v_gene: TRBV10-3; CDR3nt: TGTGCCATCAGCCGGGACCCAAATACCGGGGAGCTGTTTTTT; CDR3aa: CAISRDPNTGELFF
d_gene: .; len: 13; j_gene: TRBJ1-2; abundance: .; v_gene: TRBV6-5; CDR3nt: TGTGCCAGCAGTCCCGGGGCCGGGCATGGCTACACCTTC; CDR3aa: CASSPGAGHGYTF
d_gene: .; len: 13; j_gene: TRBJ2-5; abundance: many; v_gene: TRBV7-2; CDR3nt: TGTGCCAGCAGCTTAGTCGCCCAAGAGACCCAGTACTTC; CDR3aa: CASSLVAQETQYF
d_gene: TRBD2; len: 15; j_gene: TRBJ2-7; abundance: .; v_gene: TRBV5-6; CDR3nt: TGTGCCAGCAGCTTGGATTTTCGCGGGGGCTACGAGCAGTACTTC; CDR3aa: CASSLDFRGGYEQYF
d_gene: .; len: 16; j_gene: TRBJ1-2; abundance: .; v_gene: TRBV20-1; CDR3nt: TGCAGTGCTGGGAGAGATGGGCTACCCGAATCTTATGGCTACACCTTC; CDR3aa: CSAGRDGLPESYGYTF
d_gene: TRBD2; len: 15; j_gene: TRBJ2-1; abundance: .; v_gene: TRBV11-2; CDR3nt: TGTGCCAGCAGCTGGGGACTAGCGGTTTACAATGAGCAGTTCTTC; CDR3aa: CASSWGLAVYNEQFF
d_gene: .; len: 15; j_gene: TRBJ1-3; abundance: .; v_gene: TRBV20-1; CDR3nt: TGCAGTGCTAGAGAAGCTCTAAGCTCTGGAAACACTATATATTTT; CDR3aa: CSAREALSSGNTIYF
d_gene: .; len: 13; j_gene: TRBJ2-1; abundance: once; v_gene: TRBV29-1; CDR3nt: TGCAGCGTCCTCACGGACTCCAAGGATGAGCAGTTCTTC; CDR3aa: CSVLTDSKDEQFF
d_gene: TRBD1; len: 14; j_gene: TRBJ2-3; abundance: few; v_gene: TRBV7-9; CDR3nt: TGTGCCAGCAGCTCCGGACAGGGCACAGATACGCGGTATTTT; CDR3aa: CASSSGQGTDTRYF
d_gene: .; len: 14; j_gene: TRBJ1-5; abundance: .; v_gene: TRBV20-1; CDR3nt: TGCAGTGCCCTCCGTGGGGGCGTGAATCAGCCCCAGCATTTT; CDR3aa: CSALRGGVNQPQHF
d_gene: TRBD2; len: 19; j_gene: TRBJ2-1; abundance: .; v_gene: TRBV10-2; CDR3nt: TGCGCCAGCAGTGAGTCGGGGCTAGCGGACCATTATTCCTACAATGAGCAGTTCTTC; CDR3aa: CASSESGLADHYSYNEQFF
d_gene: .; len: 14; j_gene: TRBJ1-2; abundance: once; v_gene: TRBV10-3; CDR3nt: TGTGCCATCAGTAACACCCGGGACGGTCATGGCTACACCTTC; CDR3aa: CAISNTRDGHGYTF
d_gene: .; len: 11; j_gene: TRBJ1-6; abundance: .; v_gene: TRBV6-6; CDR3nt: TGTGCCAGCACCCGCGCGGGGACCCTCCACTTT; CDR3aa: CASTRAGTLHF
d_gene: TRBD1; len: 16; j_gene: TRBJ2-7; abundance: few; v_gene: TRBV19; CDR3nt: TGTGCCAGTAGTAAACGACAGGGGGCGGGCTCCTACGAGCAGTACTTC; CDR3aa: CASSKRQGAGSYEQYF
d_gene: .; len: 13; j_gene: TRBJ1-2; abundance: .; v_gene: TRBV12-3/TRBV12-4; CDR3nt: TGTGCCAGCAGCCTCGGGACAACGGATGGCTACACCTTC; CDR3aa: CASSLGTTDGYTF
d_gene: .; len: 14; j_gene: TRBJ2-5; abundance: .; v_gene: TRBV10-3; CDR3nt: TGTGCCATCAGTGAGTCGGCAGGGGAGACGGCCCAGTACTTC; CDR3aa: CAISESAGETAQYF
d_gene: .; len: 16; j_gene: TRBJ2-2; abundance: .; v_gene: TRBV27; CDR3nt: TGTGCCAGCACCCTAACCAGGACTACGAACACCGGGGAGCTGTTTTTT; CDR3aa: CASTLTRTTNTGELFF
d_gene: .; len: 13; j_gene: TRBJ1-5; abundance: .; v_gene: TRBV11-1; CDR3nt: TGTGCCAGCAGCAAGGCCCCCAATCAGCCCCAGCATTTT; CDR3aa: CASSKAPNQPQHF
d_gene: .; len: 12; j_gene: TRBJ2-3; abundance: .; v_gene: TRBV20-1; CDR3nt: TGCAGTGCTTACAGGATCGCAGATACGCAGTATTTT; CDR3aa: CSAYRIADTQYF
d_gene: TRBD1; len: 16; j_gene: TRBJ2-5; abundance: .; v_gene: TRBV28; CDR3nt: TGTGCCAGCAGTTTGGACAGGGGAAGGGTCGGAGAGACCCAGTACTTC; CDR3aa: CASSLDRGRVGETQYF
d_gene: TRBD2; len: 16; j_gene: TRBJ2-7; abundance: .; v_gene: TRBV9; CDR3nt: TGTGCCAGCAGCGTAGCGGCTAGCGGGAGTCCCTACGAGCAGTACTTC; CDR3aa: CASSVAASGSPYEQYF
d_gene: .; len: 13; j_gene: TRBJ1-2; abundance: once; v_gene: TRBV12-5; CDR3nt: TGTGCTAGTGGTTTTGGGACGGCGTATGGCTACACCTTC; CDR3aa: CASGFGTAYGYTF
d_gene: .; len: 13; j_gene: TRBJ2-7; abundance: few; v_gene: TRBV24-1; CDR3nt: TGTGCCACCAGTAGAGGGAGGACCGACGAGCAGTACTTC; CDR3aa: CATSRGRTDEQYF
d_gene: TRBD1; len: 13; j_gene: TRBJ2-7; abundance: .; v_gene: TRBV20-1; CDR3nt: TGCAGTGTCAGGGACAGGGTTAGTTACGAGCAGTACTTC; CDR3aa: CSVRDRVSYEQYF
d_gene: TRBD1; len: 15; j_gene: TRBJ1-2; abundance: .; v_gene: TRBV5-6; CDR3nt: TGTGCCAGCAGCCTGACAGGGATGGACTTCTATGGCTACACCTTC; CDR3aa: CASSLTGMDFYGYTF
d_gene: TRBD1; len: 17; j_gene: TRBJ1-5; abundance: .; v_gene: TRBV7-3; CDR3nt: TGTGCCAGCAGCTCAAGGAGGTCAGGGGGTTTCGATCAGCCCCAGCATTTT; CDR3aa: CASSSRRSGGFDQPQHF
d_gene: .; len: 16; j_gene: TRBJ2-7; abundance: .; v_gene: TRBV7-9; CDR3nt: TGTGCCAGCAGCCCCACGACGAGGGGAGGGGGCGACGAGCAGTACTTC; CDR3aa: CASSPTTRGGGDEQYF
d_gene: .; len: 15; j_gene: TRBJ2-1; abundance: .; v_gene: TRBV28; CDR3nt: TGTGCCAGCAGTTTGAGTCTAGTAGTGTGGGATGAGCAGTTCTTC; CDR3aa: CASSLSLVVWDEQFF
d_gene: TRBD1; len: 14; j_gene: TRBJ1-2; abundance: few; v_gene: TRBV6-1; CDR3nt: TGTGCCAGCACCGCGACAGGGGGCGCGGCTGGCTACACCTTC; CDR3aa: CASTATGGAAGYTF
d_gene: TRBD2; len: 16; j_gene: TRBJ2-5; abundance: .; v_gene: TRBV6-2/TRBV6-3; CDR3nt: TGTGCCAGCACCGAAATCCGACTAGCGGGGGGGGAGACCCAGTACTTC; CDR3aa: CASTEIRLAGGETQYF